This note documents a single T cell receptor (beta chain) sequence. Study processing details: Researchers report that nucleated cell counts were estimated from reference gene primer amplification. Repertoires were generated with immunoSEQ multiplex PCR, while TCRdb's copy carries only in-frame clones and drops some. V and J calls and clone size are copied from that table; D and trimming were computed from the DNA. The sample includes approximately 300,000 clones, about 92% of them seen just once. The CDR3 covers 15 residues. Germline V CDR1 and CDR2: MNHEY, SMNVEV (reference sequence). The V and J ends lost 5 bases and 1 base respectively, with 11 bases between them. The data stem from a study of blood T cell repertoires in COVID-19. Recovery meant two consecutive negative NP/OP PCR tests, professional clearance, or resolved symptoms.

This sequence joins TRBV27 and TRBJ1-4; D unresolved. Material: PBMCs or T cells enriched from blood (not recorded which). This sequence originates from a man in his fifties or sixties who had recovered from COVID-19. The chain's CDR3 is CASSQARITNEKLFF. In DNA, the CDR3 is TGTGCCAGCAGTCAGGCGCGCATAACTAATGAAAAACTGTTTTTT.